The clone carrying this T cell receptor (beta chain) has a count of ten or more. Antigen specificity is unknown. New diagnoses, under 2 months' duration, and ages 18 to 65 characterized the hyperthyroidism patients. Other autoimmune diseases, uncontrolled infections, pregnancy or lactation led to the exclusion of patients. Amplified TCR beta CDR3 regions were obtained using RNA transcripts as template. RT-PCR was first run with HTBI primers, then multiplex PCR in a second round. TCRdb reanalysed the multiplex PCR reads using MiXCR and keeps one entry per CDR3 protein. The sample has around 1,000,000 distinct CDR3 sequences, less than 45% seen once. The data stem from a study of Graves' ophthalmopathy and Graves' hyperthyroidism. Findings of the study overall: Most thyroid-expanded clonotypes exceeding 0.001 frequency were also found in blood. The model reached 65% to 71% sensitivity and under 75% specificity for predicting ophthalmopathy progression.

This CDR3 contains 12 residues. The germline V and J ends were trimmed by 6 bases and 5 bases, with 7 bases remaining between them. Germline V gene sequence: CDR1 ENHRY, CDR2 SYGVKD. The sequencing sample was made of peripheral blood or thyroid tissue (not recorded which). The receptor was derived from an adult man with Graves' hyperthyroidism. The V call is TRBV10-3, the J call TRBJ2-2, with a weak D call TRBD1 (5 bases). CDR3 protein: CAIRGRTGELFF. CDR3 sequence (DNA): TGTGCCATCAGGGGGCGGACCGGGGAGCTGTTTTTT.